This T cell receptor beta chain stems from a study of blood T cell repertoires in COVID-19. Study overall: The United States, Italy and Spain were the sources of the acute and convalescent COVID-19 samples. The cDNA or gDNA used as material had been derived from T cells, B-cell-depleted T cells, or PBMCs.

Profiled with immunoSEQ multiplex PCR; TCRdb holds only in-frame clones, not every one. The table has 150,000 to 200,000 clones, about 78% seen once. The CDR3 is 15 amino acids. CDR1 is MNHNY and CDR2 is SVGAGI in the germline V gene (reference sequence). V was trimmed by 6 bases and J by 0 bases, leaving 12 bases between them. Participants' reported clinical history set cohort assignment. This TCR came from a woman aged 50 to 60 who had recovered from COVID-19. V usage is TRBV6-6 and J usage is TRBJ1-5; tentative D call: TRBD1 (6 bases). Sequencing was carried out using PBMCs or T cells enriched from blood (not recorded which). CDR3 region: CASRDRLVSNQPQHF. CDR3 nucleotides: TGTGCCAGCAGAGACAGGTTGGTTAGCAATCAGCCCCAGCATTTT.